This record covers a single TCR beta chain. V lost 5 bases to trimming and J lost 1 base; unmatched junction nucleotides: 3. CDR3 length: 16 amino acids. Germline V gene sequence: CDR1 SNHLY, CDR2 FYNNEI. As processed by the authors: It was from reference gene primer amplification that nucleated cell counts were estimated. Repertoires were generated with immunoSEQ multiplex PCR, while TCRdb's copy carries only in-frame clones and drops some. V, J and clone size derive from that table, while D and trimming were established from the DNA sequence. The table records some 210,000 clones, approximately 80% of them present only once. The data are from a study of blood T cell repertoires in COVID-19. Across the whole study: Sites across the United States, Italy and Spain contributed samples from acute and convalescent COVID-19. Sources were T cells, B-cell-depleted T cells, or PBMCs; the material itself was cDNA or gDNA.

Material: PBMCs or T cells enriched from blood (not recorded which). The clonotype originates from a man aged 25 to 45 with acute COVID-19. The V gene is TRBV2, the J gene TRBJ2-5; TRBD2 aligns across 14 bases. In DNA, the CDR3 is TGTGCCAGCAGTCGACTAGCGGGGGGGTCCCAAGAGACCCAGTACTTC. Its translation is CASSRLAGGSQETQYF.